These T cell receptor beta chains were read from a single sample in a study of T cells in Graves' hyperthyroidism and ophthalmopathy. TCRdb recomputed calls from the multiplex PCR reads with MiXCR, one row per CDR3 protein. The sample shows 300,000 to 400,000 distinct CDR3 sequences, around a sixth of them seen only once. The specimen sequenced was blood. Receptors originate from a man aged 18-30 years with Graves' ophthalmopathy. CDR3s include the opening cysteine and the closing phenylalanine or tryptophan. D genes are given only for firm matches. Not every row has a clone size; where given, it reads once, few, many or a size class.

j_gene	abundance	v_gene	d_gene	CDR3aa	CDR3nt
TRBJ2-7	few	TRBV20-1	-	CSARQGFSYEQYF	TGCAGTGCTAGACAGGGGTTCTCCTACGAGCAGTACTTC
TRBJ2-1	few	TRBV6-2/TRBV6-3	-	CASSYSGAGVNEQFF	TGTGCCAGCAGTTACTCGGGGGCAGGGGTGAATGAGCAGTTCTTC
TRBJ1-1	-	TRBV14	-	CASSQGPGWPGANTEAFF	TGTGCCAGCAGCCAAGGCCCGGGATGGCCAGGGGCGAACACTGAAGCTTTCTTT
TRBJ1-6	-	TRBV19	TRBD1	CASTGTGSSYNSPLHF	TGTGCCAGTACCGGGACAGGGAGCTCCTATAATTCACCCCTCCACTTT
TRBJ1-2	-	TRBV3-1	-	CASSQERGGYDGYTF	TGTGCCAGCAGCCAAGAAAGGGGCGGCTATGATGGCTACACCTTC
TRBJ2-2	many	TRBV24-1	-	CATSGSTYPVTGELFF	TGTGCCACCAGTGGATCGACATACCCCGTCACCGGGGAGCTGTTTTTT
TRBJ1-4	many	TRBV12-3/TRBV12-4	TRBD1	CASSLGTGVSNEKLFF	TGTGCCAGCAGTCTGGGGACAGGGGTTTCTAATGAAAAACTGTTTTTT
TRBJ2-1	few	TRBV18	-	CASSTRTRQPSPPLHEQFF	TGTGCCAGCTCAACAAGGACCAGACAACCTAGCCCACCCTTACATGAGCAGTTCTTC
TRBJ1-1	many	TRBV10-3	-	CATRDEAFF	TGTGCCACCAGGGATGAAGCTTTCTTT
TRBJ2-5	many	TRBV5-4	-	CASSRDVETQYF	TGTGCCAGCAGTCGGGACGTAGAGACCCAGTACTTC
TRBJ2-1	few	TRBV10-3	TRBD1	CAISRTGVTYNEQFF	TGTGCCATCAGTCGGACAGGGGTGACCTACAATGAGCAGTTCTTC
TRBJ2-7	-	TRBV6-1	TRBD1	CASTPGDSRAYEQYF	TGTGCCAGCACGCCCGGGGACAGTCGAGCGTACGAGCAGTACTTC
TRBJ2-3	many	TRBV7-9	-	CASSLFQRRSTDTQYF	TGTGCCAGCAGCTTATTCCAGCGCCGCAGCACAGATACGCAGTATTTT
TRBJ1-1	many	TRBV3-1	-	CASSLGTNQAFF	TGTGCCAGCAGCCTCGGGACAAATCAAGCTTTCTTT
TRBJ1-6	many	TRBV2	TRBD1	CASTGQGDSPLHF	TGTGCCAGCACCGGACAGGGTGATTCACCCCTCCACTTT
TRBJ2-5	many	TRBV3-1	-	CASSHALRGRETQYF	TGTGCCAGCAGCCATGCTTTACGGGGGAGAGAGACCCAGTACTTC
TRBJ2-1	-	TRBV5-1	-	CAAGIDGNNEQFF	TGCGCCGCAGGGATAGACGGGAACAATGAGCAGTTCTTC
TRBJ1-3	-	TRBV7-6	-	CATAPGTGNTIYF	TGTGCCACCGCACCGGGGACTGGAAACACCATATATTTT
TRBJ2-5	many	TRBV9	TRBD2	CASSVAGSGGGETQYF	TGTGCCAGCAGCGTAGCGGGAAGCGGGGGTGGCGAGACCCAGTACTTC
TRBJ2-5	few	TRBV12-5	TRBD2	CASGPVLGGGETQYF	TGTGCTAGTGGCCCGGTATTGGGGGGAGGGGAGACCCAGTACTTC
TRBJ1-3	many	TRBV12-3/TRBV12-4	-	CASSPNGGNTIYF	TGTGCCAGCAGTCCGAATGGTGGGAACACCATATATTTT
TRBJ2-7	-	TRBV5-1	TRBD1	CASSSLPGQGANEQYF	TGCGCCAGCAGCTCCCTACCGGGACAGGGGGCTAACGAGCAGTACTTC
TRBJ1-5	many	TRBV2	-	CASSGSAQHF	TGTGCCAGCAGTGGGTCGGCCCAGCATTTT
TRBJ2-4	-	TRBV18	-	CASSATGPPANIQYF	TGTGCCAGCTCAGCAACCGGGCCCCCGGCAAACATTCAGTACTTC
TRBJ2-7	-	TRBV6-6	TRBD2	CASSYSVGGTTEQYF	TGTGCCAGCAGTTACTCAGTCGGGGGGACGACCGAGCAGTACTTC
TRBJ2-7	many	TRBV5-1	-	CASSFHSYYEQYF	TGCGCCAGCAGCTTCCACAGTTACTACGAGCAGTACTTC
TRBJ2-7	-	TRBV10-3	TRBD1	CASRRDDRDSDEQYF	TGTGCCAGCAGACGGGACGACAGGGATAGCGACGAGCAGTACTTC
TRBJ1-2	-	TRBV11-2	-	CASSPLSGGGGGYTF	TGTGCCAGCAGCCCCTTAAGTGGGGGGGGTGGTGGCTACACCTTC
TRBJ1-6	few	TRBV9	-	CASSVGPGGGGSPLHF	TGTGCCAGCAGCGTAGGCCCAGGCGGGGGAGGATCACCCCTCCACTTT
TRBJ1-1	-	TRBV27	-	CASSGGNEAFF	TGTGCCAGCAGTGGGGGGAATGAAGCTTTCTTT